This record looks at one T cell receptor beta chain sequence and its context. Its antigen is currently unknown. This record belongs to a study of T cell repertoires in cytomegalovirus infection. The V segment lost 0 bases and the J segment 5 bases; nucleotides outside the gene matches: 8. The germline gives CDR1 SEHNR, CDR2 FQNEAQ (reference sequence). The CDR3 extends over 16 amino acids. Study-level points and caveats: HLA-C-restricted CMV clonotypes gave the most frequent clonotype in two of eight donors. Summed frequency of public TCR beta families distinguished CMV carriers with the relevant HLA.

TCRdb passed the reads through MiXCR, listing each CDR3 protein once. The sample carries nearly 650,000 distinct CDR3 sequences, around 24% recorded once. The receptor was derived from a human donor in good health (CMV status not recorded). Some clones in this sample may be carry-over from other donors' samples. The sample consisted of CD8+ T cells from PBMCs. The chain has TRBV7-9 and TRBJ2-3; 7 bases agree with TRBD1. The CDR3 is CASSLADRVAGDTQYF. CDR3 in DNA: TGTGCCAGCAGCTTAGCTGACAGGGTAGCAGGAGATACGCAGTATTTT. Using reference TRBV7-9 and TRBJ2-3 for the parts outside the CDR3, the full variable domain is DTGVSQNPRHKITKRGQNVTFRCDPISEHNRLYWYRQTLGQGPEFLTYFQNEAQLEKSRLLSDRFSAERPKGSFSTLEIQRTEQGDSAMYLCASSLADRVAGDTQYFGPGTRLTVL.